The 28 T cell receptor beta chains reported below all come from one sample, sequenced in a study of blood T cell repertoires in COVID-19. Generated by immunoSEQ multiplex PCR, the TCRdb table keeps only in-frame clones and is missing some. The sample lists some 170,000 clones; roughly 87% were seen once. The sequenced sample consisted of peripheral blood. All receptors come from a woman between 50 and 59 years old with acute or convalescent COVID-19.

This chain uses TRBV5-1 with TRBJ2-7; 7 nucleotides agree with TRBD2. The V gene's germline CDR1 is SGHRS and CDR2 YFSETQ. V lost 0 bases and J lost 4; bases outside the gene matches: 10. This CDR3 has 16 amino acids. The CDR3 nucleotides are TGCGCCAGCAGCTTGGCCTTCGGACTAGAGTATTACGAGCAGTACTTC. As protein: CASSLAFGLEYYEQYF.

The chain links TRBV10-3 to TRBJ1-2, with 9 bases aligning to TRBD1. Looked up from germline, CDR1 is ENHRY and CDR2 is SYGVKD. This CDR3 spans 16 amino acids. V shed 5 bases, J shed 2 bases, and the junction held 9 bases outside the gene matches. CDR3 DNA sequence: TGTGCCATCAGTTCTCAGACAGGGGGGCAAAACTATGGCTACACCTTC. As protein: CAISSQTGGQNYGYTF.

The rearrangement joins TRBV6-1 to TRBJ1-3, with D unclear. CDR1 is MNHNS, CDR2 SASEGT, per germline. The CDR3 spans 14 residues. Trimming took off 3 bases at V and 0 bases at J, with 6 bases between the two ends. CDR3 in DNA: TGTGCCAGCAGTGAGAGGTCCTCTGGAAACACCATATATTTT. Translating it yields CASSERSSGNTIYF.

The chain uses TRBV6-5 and TRBJ1-6; D not resolved. The germline V gene encodes CDR1 MNHEY and CDR2 SVGAGI. The CDR3 is 13 amino acids. Trimming removed 8 bases from V and 9 bases from J, with 14 bases in between. CDR3 DNA: TGTGCCAGCGGCCGGGTCGAGGGTTCACCCCTCCACTTT. It codes for CASGRVEGSPLHF.

This clone has only a few counts. The V and J genes are TRBV19 and TRBJ1-6; 7 bases fit TRBD1. The germline V gene has CDR1 LNHDA and CDR2 SQIVND (reference sequence). Losses at the gene ends were 5 bases for V and 0 bases for J; bases not matched to a gene: 7. There are 17 residues in the CDR3. This CDR3 reads CASSSGQESSYNSPLHF. For the CDR3, the DNA is TGTGCCAGTAGTTCCGGACAGGAGAGCTCCTATAATTCACCCCTCCACTTT.

V usage is TRBV15 and J usage is TRBJ1-1; D is unclear. The CDR3 totals 13 residues. The germline gives CDR1 LNHNV, CDR2 YYDKDF (reference sequence). The ends were cut back, 0 bases at V and 8 bases at J, with 10 bases in the middle. The CDR3 reads CATSRDRQAEAFF. In nucleotides, the CDR3 is TGTGCCACCAGCAGAGATCGACAAGCAGAAGCTTTCTTT.

This chain uses TRBV30 with TRBJ1-1; D is perhaps TRBD1 (6 bases). Per germline, CDR1 GTSNPN and CDR2 SVGIG (reference sequence). V was clipped by 3 bases and J by 3 bases, with 11 bases between them. The CDR3 totals 13 residues. CDR3 residues: CAWSREGDTEAFF. The CDR3 DNA reads as TGTGCCTGGAGCAGGGAGGGGGACACTGAAGCTTTCTTT. Full variable domain (rest looked up from reference TRBV30 and TRBJ1-1): SQTIHQWPATLVQPVGSPLSLECTVEGTSNPNLYWYRQAAGRGLQLLFYSVGIGQISSEVPQNLSASRPQDRQFILSSKKLLLSDSGFYLCAWSREGDTEAFFGQGTRLTVV.

The rearrangement links TRBV6-1 to TRBJ1-1; D call uncertain. Trimming took 0 bases from V and 5 from J, leaving 4 bases between them. CDR1 is MNHNS, CDR2 SASEGT, per germline. The CDR3 has 12 amino acids. The CDR3 DNA is TGTGCCAGCAGTGAAGCGCGGACTGAAGCTTTCTTT. This gives the protein CASSEARTEAFF.

This chain links TRBV3-1 (or the pseudogene TRBV3-2) with TRBJ2-7, with 11 bases aligning to TRBD2. The ends lost 4 bases at V and 7 bases at J; junction bases unmatched: 0. The CDR3 has 12 residues. CDR1 is LGHDT, CDR2 YNNKEL, per germline (reference sequence). CDR3 sequence (DNA): TGTGCCAGCAGCCGGACTAGCGGGGAGCAGTACTTC. This codes for CASSRTSGEQYF.

V usage is TRBV3-1 (or the pseudogene TRBV3-2) and J usage is TRBJ1-2; D uncertain. V was shortened by 4 bases and J by 5 bases, with 8 bases between the two germline ends. CDR1 LGHDT and CDR2 YNNKEL come from the germline V gene (reference sequence). There are 12 residues in the CDR3. Here the CDR3 DNA reads TGTGCCAGCAGCCTGAATAGTTATGGCTACACCTTC. Encoded protein: CASSLNSYGYTF.

The rearrangement links TRBV30 to TRBJ1-1; D is ambiguous. Germline V CDR1 and CDR2: GTSNPN, SVGIG (reference sequence). This CDR3 contains 11 residues. The V end lost 0 bases, the J end lost 13 bases, and 12 bases lay between the germline ends. The CDR3 loop is CAWSVKGGGFF. CDR3 DNA: TGTGCCTGGAGTGTTAAAGGCGGCGGTTTCTTT.

The CDR3 spells CASGLYYRMEAFF. The DNA of the CDR3 is TGTGCTAGTGGTTTGTACTATCGAATGGAAGCTTTCTTT. V is TRBV12-5 and J is TRBJ1-1, with unresolved D. The germline gives CDR1 LGHNT, CDR2 FRNRAP. The CDR3 length is 13 residues. With 2 bases removed from V and 8 bases from J, the gap between germline ends came to 12 bases.

The chain couples TRBV6-1 to TRBJ2-3; D might be TRBD2 (6 bases). This CDR3 spans 15 amino acids. Germline assignment: CDR1 MNHNS and CDR2 SASEGT. V dropped 2 bases and J dropped 0 bases, with 9 bases sitting between them. CDR3 nucleotides: TGTGCCAGCAGTGAATCGGGACTTAGCACAGATACGCAGTATTTT. It yields the protein CASSESGLSTDTQYF.

This sequence joins TRBV6-5 and TRBJ2-2; D unclear. V was pared by 8 bases and J by 2 bases, with 9 bases between. Germline V gene sequence: CDR1 MNHEY, CDR2 SVGAGI. This CDR3 is 13 amino acids long. This chain's CDR3 is CASHGANTGELFF. The CDR3 region has the DNA TGTGCCAGCCACGGAGCTAACACCGGGGAGCTGTTTTTT.

J is TRBJ1-1 and V is TRBV6-5; D is perhaps TRBD1 (5 bases). Germline CDR1 reads MNHEY; CDR2 reads SVGAGI. The V and J ends lost 6 bases and 3 bases respectively, with 14 bases between them. The CDR3 totals 14 residues. CDR3 sequence: CASRFISRDTEAFF. In DNA, the CDR3 is TGTGCCAGCAGATTTATTAGCAGGGACACTGAAGCTTTCTTT.

Here the CDR3 reads CASSLIWGQGPDNSPLHF. CDR3 nucleotides: TGTGCCAGCAGCTTAATTTGGGGACAGGGGCCAGATAATTCACCCCTCCACTTT. The rearrangement links TRBV7-8 to TRBJ1-6, with 10 bases fitting TRBD1. Germline V lookup: CDR1 SGHVS, CDR2 FQNEAQ. Trimming at V came to 2 bases and at J to 5 bases, leaving 9 bases not matched to a gene. This CDR3 spans 18 amino acids.

The J gene is TRBJ2-1, the V gene TRBV9; 9 nucleotides align to TRBD1. This CDR3 region has 15 residues. Germline-derived CDR1 and CDR2 are SGDLS and YYNGEE. Losses at the gene ends were 3 bases for V and 3 bases for J; bases not matched to a gene: 4. The CDR3 sequence is CASSAGQGIYNEQFF. CDR3 nucleotides: TGTGCCAGCAGCGCAGGACAGGGGATCTACAATGAGCAGTTCTTC.

The J gene is TRBJ2-1, the V gene TRBV6-6; 13 nucleotides align to TRBD2. The junction had 12 bases not matched to a gene; V was cut back by 11 bases and J by 8 bases. The germline V gene has CDR1 MNHNY and CDR2 SVGAGI (reference sequence). This CDR3 spans 15 amino acids. CDR3 sequence (DNA): TGTGCCGTCAACCAACTAGCGGGAGGGCGCGATGAGCAGTTCTTC. This encodes CAVNQLAGGRDEQFF.

The gene calls are TRBV4-3 and TRBJ2-5, with TRBD1 matching over 7 bases. This CDR3 has 15 residues. V lost 2 bases, J lost 3 bases, and 6 bases stayed unmatched. CDR1 is LGHNA and CDR2 is YSLEER in the germline V gene. The CDR3 region is CASSQHGTVEETQYF. The CDR3 DNA is TGCGCCAGCAGCCAACACGGGACAGTAGAAGAGACCCAGTACTTC.

This clone occurred once. V and J are TRBV4-1 and TRBJ1-2; perhaps TRBD1 as D (5 bases). The V and J ends lost 5 bases and 8 bases respectively, with 18 bases between them. The CDR3 spans 14 residues. Germline values: CDR1 MGHRA, CDR2 YSYEKL. The CDR3: CASSTGLQAGGYTF. The CDR3 DNA is TGCGCCAGCAGCACAGGCTTGCAGGCAGGCGGCTACACCTTC.

This clone was counted a single time. The V gene is TRBV24-1, the J gene TRBJ1-1; 9 bases align to TRBD1. The CDR3 sequence is 14 residues long. The germline gives CDR1 KGHDR, CDR2 SFDVKD. J lost 5 bases, V lost 4 bases, and 4 bases had no gene match. CDR3: CATSEPTGGTEAFF. CDR3 coding DNA: TGTGCCACCAGTGAGCCGACAGGGGGAACTGAAGCTTTCTTT.

For the CDR3, the DNA is TGTGCCTGGGACCACACAGGGGCGTCAGGACAGCCCCAGCATTTT. This translates into CAWDHTGASGQPQHF. The chain carries TRBV30 and TRBJ1-5; 7 nucleotides match TRBD1. The CDR3 runs 15 residues. The J segment lost 7 bases and the V segment lost 5 bases, leaving 14 bases of the junction unmatched. Germline CDR1 GTSNPN, CDR2 SVGIG (reference sequence).

This clone was detected a few times. The rearrangement joins TRBV7-8 to TRBJ2-3, with D perhaps matching TRBD1 (5 bases). Germline CDR1 is SGHVS and CDR2 is FQNEAQ. The CDR3 is 14 residues long. V lost 4 bases and J 4 bases, leaving 12 bases between the germline ends. The CDR3 nucleotides read TGTGCCAGCAGCTCTCGGCAGACAGCAGATACGCAGTATTTT. Encoded protein: CASSSRQTADTQYF.

This clone was recorded a few times. The chain uses TRBV5-1 and TRBJ1-6, with 11 bases that match TRBD1. The CDR3 has 14 amino acids. Per the germline V gene, CDR1 is SGHRS and CDR2 is YFSETQ. V was pared by 5 bases and J by 8 bases, with 3 bases of the junction left unmatched. The CDR3 sequence is CASRLGQGDSPLHF. CDR3 nucleotides: TGCGCCAGCAGACTGGGACAGGGGGATTCACCCCTCCACTTT.

V and J are TRBV11-3 and TRBJ2-7; 9 bases are a match to TRBD2. Germline CDR1 reads SGHNT; CDR2 reads YENEEA. The CDR3 consists of 15 residues. Germline trimming cut 1 base from V and 0 bases from J; bases unmatched to any gene: 1. The CDR3 DNA reads TGTGCCAGCAGCTTAGGTAGCGGGAGCTCCTACGAGCAGTACTTC. Encoded protein: CASSLGSGSSYEQYF.

This clone was picked up one time. The CDR3 spells CASSQTGAFF. Here the CDR3 DNA reads TGTGCCAGCAGCCAAACGGGAGCTTTCTTT. The genes are TRBV7-9 and TRBJ1-1; D gene unclear. V gave up 5 bases and J gave up 10 bases, with 8 bases separating them. This CDR3 has 10 amino acids. Germline V gene lookup returns CDR1 SEHNR and CDR2 FQNEAQ (reference sequence).

This chain uses TRBV19 with TRBJ2-7, with TRBD1 matching over 12 bases. Germline lookup yields CDR1 LNHDA and CDR2 SQIVND (reference sequence). The V and J ends lost 6 bases and 5 bases, in that order; junction bases with no gene match: 8. This CDR3 is 15 amino acids long. CDR3 DNA: TGTGCCAGTAGCCGGGGACAGGGGGCTTACCACGAGCAGTACTTC. Protein sequence: CASSRGQGAYHEQYF.

The gene calls are TRBV5-4 and TRBJ2-2; maybe TRBD1 (6 bases). Looked up from germline, CDR1 is SGHNT and CDR2 is YYREEE (reference sequence). Trimming pared 0 bases from V and 5 bases from J, leaving 11 bases between. CDR3 size: 15 residues. DNA for the CDR3: TGTGCCAGCAGCTTGGGGGCAGGGGAGACCGGGGAGCTGTTTTTT. Amino acid sequence: CASSLGAGETGELFF.